Shown below are 5 T cell receptor beta chains from a single sample sequenced in a study of T-cell memory formation after mild COVID-19. TCRdb re-called the 5' RACE reads with MiXCR, one entry per CDR3 protein. The sample has around 390,000 distinct CDR3 sequences; about a sixth are singletons. Sequenced: PBMCs or a T cell subset sorted from them (not recorded which). These receptors were collected from a young man who had mild COVID-19 (a few samples of this study predate the infection). Cell type and time point are not known.

The genes are TRBV7-9 and TRBJ1-6; no reliable D call. Germline V gene lookup returns CDR1 SEHNR and CDR2 FQNEAQ (reference sequence). V gave up 8 bases and J gave up 5 bases, with 22 bases separating them. The CDR3 extends over 17 amino acids. The CDR3 sequence: CASRRRALGLDNSPLHF. The CDR3 DNA reads TGTGCCAGCCGCCGGAGGGCCCTCGGCCTGGATAATTCACCCCTCCACTTT. Supplemented by reference TRBV7-9 and TRBJ1-6, the full variable domain reads DTGVSQNPRHKITKRGQNVTFRCDPISEHNRLYWYRQTLGQGPEFLTYFQNEAQLEKSRLLSDRFSAERPKGSFSTLEIQRTEQGDSAMYLCASRRRALGLDNSPLHFGNGTRLTVT.

The V gene is TRBV12-3 or TRBV12-4, the J gene TRBJ2-3, with D perhaps matching TRBD1 or TRBD2 (5 bases each). Between the trimmed V and J ends, which lost 6 bases and 5 bases, there was a span of 12 bases. The CDR3 is 13 amino acids. The CDR3 DNA follows: TGTGCCAGCAGACGGGGCCGGGTAGATACGCAGTATTTT. Translated: CASRRGRVDTQYF.

The V call is TRBV11-3, the J call TRBJ2-5; 9 positions agree with TRBD2. In germline, CDR1 is SGHNT, CDR2 YENEEA. V lost 6 bases and J lost 5; bases outside the gene matches: 10. This CDR3 has 15 amino acids. CDR3 nucleotide sequence: TGTGCCAGCAGTCCCTCGGCGGGGGGGCCGGAGACCCAGTACTTC. Translated: CASSPSAGGPETQYF.

The V and J genes are TRBV7-9 and TRBJ2-6; 7 nucleotides match TRBD1. Germline CDR1 reads SEHNR; CDR2 reads FQNEAQ (reference sequence). Trimming cost V 5 bases and J 7 bases; bases outside gene matches: 8. The CDR3 runs 15 residues. The CDR3 DNA reads as TGTGCCAGCAGCCCCCCGACAGGGTACGCCAACGTCCTGACTTTC. Translated, it gives CASSPPTGYANVLTF.

This clonotype has just a few counts. The chain has TRBV14 and TRBJ2-3; unclear D gene. V was pared by 4 bases and J by 0 bases, with 11 bases between. The CDR3 contains 15 residues. Germline V gives CDR1 SGHDN, CDR2 FVKESK. The CDR3 DNA is TGTGCCAGCAGCCGGTTCGTTGGCAGCACAGATACGCAGTATTTT. Translating it yields CASSRFVGSTDTQYF.